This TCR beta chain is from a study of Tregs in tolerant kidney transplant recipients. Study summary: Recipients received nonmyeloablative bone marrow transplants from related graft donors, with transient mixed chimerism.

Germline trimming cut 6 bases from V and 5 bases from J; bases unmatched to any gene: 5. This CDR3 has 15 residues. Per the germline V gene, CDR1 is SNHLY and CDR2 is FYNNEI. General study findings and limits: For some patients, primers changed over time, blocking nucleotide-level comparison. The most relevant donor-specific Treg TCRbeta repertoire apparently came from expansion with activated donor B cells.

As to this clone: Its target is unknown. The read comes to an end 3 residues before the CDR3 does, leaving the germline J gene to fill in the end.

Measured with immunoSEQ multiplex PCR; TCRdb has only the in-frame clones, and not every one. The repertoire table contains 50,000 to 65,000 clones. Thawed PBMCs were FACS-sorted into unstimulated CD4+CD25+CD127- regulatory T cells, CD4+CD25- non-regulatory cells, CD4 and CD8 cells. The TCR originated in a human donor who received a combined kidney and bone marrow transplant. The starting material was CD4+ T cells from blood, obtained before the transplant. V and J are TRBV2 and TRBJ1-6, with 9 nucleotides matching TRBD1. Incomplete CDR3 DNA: TGTGCCAGCAGGGCACGGACAGGGGATAATTCACCC. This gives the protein CASRARTGDNSP. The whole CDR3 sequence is CASRARTGDNSPLHF.